The present T cell receptor (beta chain) was sequenced within a study of blood T cell repertoires in COVID-19. Study-wide context: Acute-phase and convalescent COVID-19 samples originated in the United States, Italy and Spain. From T cells, B-cell-depleted T cells, or PBMCs came the material, which was cDNA or gDNA.

This clone was recorded a few times. Study processing details: Estimated nucleated cell counts came from reference gene primer amplification. Profiling relied on immunoSEQ multiplex PCR, and the TCRdb table lists in-frame clones only, not all of them. V, J and clone size are taken as reported in that table, and D and trimming were inferred from the DNA itself. The table lists just over 300,000 clones, 87% of them singletons, with about 2.5% in the top ten. The sequencing sample was made of peripheral blood. The sequence was obtained from a man between 18 and 35 years old with active or convalescent COVID-19.

The CDR3 is CASSPSTGSYEQYF. The CDR3, as DNA: TGCGCCAGCAGCCCGTCGACAGGATCCTACGAGCAGTACTTC. The genes are TRBV4-1 and TRBJ2-7; D perhaps matches TRBD1 (6 bases). This CDR3 has 14 residues. Trimming took 4 bases from V and 1 from J, leaving 11 bases between them. Germline CDR1 reads MGHRA; CDR2 reads YSYEKL.